This T cell receptor beta chain was found in a study of shared clonotypes between healthy human individuals (TCRdb year 2020). For context, the study as a whole: The cohort included a few men and a couple of women between 18 and 49 years of age. For each donor, three plates each were used for CD4 naive and CD4 memory, two plates were used for CD8 naive, and one plate was used for CD8 memory. To estimate repertoire size and how much clonotype sharing occurs between individuals, the study deeply sequenced the blood TCR repertoires of 5 or 6 healthy adults. Libraries were prepared and TCR repertoires were sequenced by different laboratories using diverse techniques, in order to increase sequencing depth and limit assay-specific biases. Per donor, leukapheresis produced somewhere between about 0.85 and 8.9 billion PBMCs.

Overall results and qualifications from the work: The small number of donors limited the genetic and exposure-history diversity represented. Incomplete sequencing was indicated by rarefaction of sorted-subset datasets, despite the large sequencing depth. Clonotypes shared by all four sorted-subset donors showed higher generation probabilities than non-shared clonotypes. Pairwise subsampling indicated that sequencing depth was expected to affect the degree of clonotype sharing among donors. Across a few donors, about 5% of naive CD4, roughly 3.5% of naive CD8, 2.3% of memory CD4, and roughly 0.4% of memory CD8 clonotypes were shared. Naive subsets generally had larger estimated clonotype richness than memory subsets did. Sampling was limited to blood, and TCR repertoires in tissue likely differ from TCR repertoires in blood.

Healthy HIV-negative adults with no recently reported acute infections or vaccinations were included as donors. Every donor was a Caucasian adult living in Nashville, Tennessee, USA. CD4+ T cells were enriched through magnetic negative selection, after which naive cells were positively selected on CD45RA and the remaining negative fraction served as the memory subset. After blood collection by leukapheresis, PBMCs were isolated using Ficoll-Histopaque density gradient centrifugation and then cryopreserved in the vapor phase of liquid nitrogen. Purity and quantity of every magnetically sorted T cell population were checked by analytical flow cytometry. Genomic DNA was isolated from every sorted fraction and measured by UV absorbance on a Nanodrop 2000c. TCR CDR3 regions were amplified from genomic DNA by multiplex PCR using the deep immunoSEQ assay. Extracted genomic DNA from each cell subset was spread evenly across all wells of several immunoSEQ 96-well plates, with each plate serving as a replicate. For sorted subsets, each replicate PCR was loaded with 150 to 250 ng genomic DNA, equivalent to 30,000 or so T cell genomes. The purified libraries were quantified using a Qubit 3.0 fluorometer, sized with a Bioanalyzer 2100, and then quantified again using the KAPA Library Quantification kit. Every immunoSEQ 96-well plate was sequenced on a dedicated single-read 150-cycle Illumina NextSeq 550 flow cell. The original pipeline was this. Because the immunoSEQ output included only junctional sequences and no quality scores, the filtering could not be the same as the filtering used for full-length reads. Sequences were annotated with PyIR, a Python wrapper for IgBLAST v1.9, using IMGT germline references to assign V/J genes and CDR3. Reads were removed for weak V/J assignments (E-value above 1e-6), missing CDR3, stop codons, out-of-frame junctions, or ambiguous translated residues. A V3J clonotype was defined by an identical inferred V gene, J gene, and CDR3 amino acid sequence. To compute the percentage overlap between repertoires, the number of shared unique clonotypes was divided by the size of the smaller repertoire. Richness of each repertoire was evaluated using RTK rarefaction, the Chao1 estimator, and Recon v2.1 estimates of unobserved clonotypes. Generation probabilities for all TCRbeta clonotypes obtained by the gDNA method from a handful of donors were computed using OLGA. TCRdb re-hosts the immuneACCESS table, in-frame sequences only. Its copies lack some clones; in the studies checked, an unresolved V gene accounts for under half of them, and the cause for the rest is not known. D and trimming come from the DNA, and the V and J calls and clone size come from that table. In this sample the table shows nearly 1 million clones, around three quarters of which occur a single time. The top ten clonotypes cover approximately 1.5% of the sample.

This clone was counted a few times. Its antigen specificity is not known. Within one base of it there is no much larger clone, and no base qualities were kept. V is reduced by 6 bases and J by 7 bases, leaving a spacing of 11 bases between them. Including cysteine and phenylalanine, the CDR3 has 12 amino acids. The only DNA kept is the CDR3, 36 bases in frame from the first base. From a lookup of the germline V gene (reference sequence), CDR1 and CDR2 are LNHDA and SQIVND. The sample comprised memory CD4+ T cells sorted from blood. The sample's cell subset or site, from its label and the paper: CD45RA-negative fraction. This clonotype was obtained from a man younger than 35 in good health. Here the chain combines TRBV19 and TRBJ2-3, with the D gene tentatively TRBD1 or TRBD2, based on 5 matching bases in each. The DNA is TGTGCCAGTAGCAGGGACCCCTATACGCAGTATTTT. It specifies CASSRDPYTQYF.